This T cell receptor beta chain was captured in a study of T cells after yellow fever vaccination. Looking at the study overall: With SMART-Seq v4 Ultra Low Input, the fractions containing low cell numbers were prepared.

CDR3 size: 17 residues. Germline loops: CDR1 SGHDN, CDR2 FVKESK. V shed 4 bases and J shed 4 bases, with 22 bases lying between them. TCRdb analysed the 5' RACE reads with MiXCR anew, one entry per CDR3 protein. The sample lists around 550,000 distinct CDR3 sequences, around 21% seen once, with approximately 14% in the top ten. This receptor was obtained from a man younger than 45 who received the YFV17D yellow fever vaccine. This chain connects TRBV14 to TRBJ2-5; D unclear. Sequencing used PBMCs, obtained 15 days after the yellow fever booster vaccination. Here the CDR3 DNA reads TGTGCCAGCAGCCCATTCCAATCCTTGGACCTCCGAGAGACCCAGTACTTC. It encodes CASSPFQSLDLRETQYF.